This T cell receptor beta chain was observed in a study of cytomegalovirus exposure and HLA in healthy donors. The PCR ran on 60 Vbeta and 13 Jbeta primers. Profiling relied on immunoSEQ multiplex PCR, and the TCRdb table lists in-frame clones only, not all of them. Of about 110,000 clones listed, about 80% are singletons. The ends lost 3 bases at V and 5 bases at J; junction bases unmatched: 5. The CDR3 is made up of 16 amino acids. The germline CDR1 and CDR2 sequences are LGHNA and YNFKEQ. Sample: PBMCs. This receptor was taken from a man aged 30 to 39 in good health and CMV-seropositive. V gene TRBV4-2 combines with J gene TRBJ2-1; 12 bases agree with TRBD2. The CDR3 protein is CASSHPTSGGHNEQFF. The CDR3, as DNA: TGTGCCAGCAGCCATCCCACTAGCGGGGGGCACAATGAGCAGTTCTTC.